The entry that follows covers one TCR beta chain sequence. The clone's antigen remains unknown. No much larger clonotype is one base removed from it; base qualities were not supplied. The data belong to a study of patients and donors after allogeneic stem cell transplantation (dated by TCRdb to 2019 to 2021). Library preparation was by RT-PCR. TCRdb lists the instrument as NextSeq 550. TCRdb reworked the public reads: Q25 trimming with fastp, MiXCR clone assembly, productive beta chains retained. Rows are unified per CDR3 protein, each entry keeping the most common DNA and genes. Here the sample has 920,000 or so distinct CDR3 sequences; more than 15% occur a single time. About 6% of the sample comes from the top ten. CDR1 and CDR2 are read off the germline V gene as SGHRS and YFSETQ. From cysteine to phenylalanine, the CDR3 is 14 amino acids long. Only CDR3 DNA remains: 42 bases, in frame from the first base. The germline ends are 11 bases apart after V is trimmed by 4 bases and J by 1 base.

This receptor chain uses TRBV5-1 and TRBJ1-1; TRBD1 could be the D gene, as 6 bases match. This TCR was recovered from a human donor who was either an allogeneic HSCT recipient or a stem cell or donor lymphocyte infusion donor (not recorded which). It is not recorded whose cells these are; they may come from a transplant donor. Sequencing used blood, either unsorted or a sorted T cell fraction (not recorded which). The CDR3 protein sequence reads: CASSAGVTNTEAFF. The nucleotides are TGCGCCAGCAGCGCAGGGGTAACGAACACTGAAGCTTTCTTT.